This T cell receptor (beta chain) was sequenced for a study of blood T cell repertoires in COVID-19. Study-wide background: Acute and convalescent COVID-19 specimens originated in the United States, Italy and Spain. Sample material is recorded as cDNA or gDNA derived from T cells, B-cell-depleted T cells, or PBMCs.

The authors' processing: Nucleated cell number was recorded as an estimate derived from reference gene primer amplification. TCRdb keeps only in-frame clones here, not all; method: immunoSEQ multiplex PCR. V and J calls and clone size are copied from that table; D and trimming were computed from the DNA. Altogether about 140,000 clones are present, roughly 84% being singletons, with the ten largest covering around 7.8%. Germline loops: CDR1 SGDLS, CDR2 YYNGEE. CDR3 length: 14 residues. Deletions cut 0 bases from V and 2 bases from J, with 9 bases between. Sample: peripheral blood. The TCR comes from a human donor in a cohort sampled during active COVID-19. The V and J genes are TRBV9 and TRBJ2-7; D is ambiguous. CDR3 DNA: TGTGCCAGCAGCGTAGCGCCAGTAACCTACGAGCAGTACTTC. Translating gives CASSVAPVTYEQYF.